The 2 T cell receptor beta chains below come from one sample, sequenced in a study of cytomegalovirus exposure and HLA in healthy donors. Primers included in the PCR were 60 Vbeta and 13 Jbeta primers. Sequencing used immunoSEQ multiplex PCR; TCRdb keeps in-frame clones, though not all of them. The table lists approximately 110,000 clones, 60% to 80% of them singletons, with about 9.1% in the top ten. Specimen: PBMCs. The receptors here all came from a woman in her 40s in good health and CMV-seropositive.

The CDR3 DNA reads as TGCGCCAGCAGTCTTGGGGGGACGGGAGATACGCAGTATTTT. Its protein product is CASSLGGTGDTQYF. The chain couples TRBV5-1 to TRBJ2-3, with TRBD2 as a possible D gene (6 bases). V gave up 5 bases and J gave up 5 bases, with 15 bases separating them. The length of the CDR3 is 14 residues. From germline, CDR1 is SGHRS and CDR2 YFSETQ.

The rearrangement links TRBV6-1 to TRBJ1-3; the D is unclear. V was shortened by 1 base and J by 4 bases, with 8 bases between the two germline ends. The CDR3 runs to 14 residues. Per the germline V gene, CDR1 is MNHNS and CDR2 is SASEGT. This CDR3 reads CASSEVVTGNTIYF. CDR3 bases: TGTGCCAGCAGTGAAGTGGTGACAGGAAACACCATATATTTT.